This TCR beta chain was observed in a study of tumor-infiltrating lymphocytes in primary liver carcinoma (dated 2017 in TCRdb). At the level of the whole study: Surgical resection was performed in China between November 2015 and 2016 on roughly 5 patients with histopathologically diagnosed primary liver carcinoma. Repertoires from technical replicates were highly reproducible, with mean shared-clone rates about 0.88 and correlation coefficients above 0.98. Samples yielded roughly 3.5 to 7.5 million productive TCRbeta reads; read depth did not differ significantly between tissue types. A total of approximately 35 specimens from 5 patients, comprising around 25 tumor regions, 5 adjacent noncancerous liver tissues and 5 peripheral blood samples, were covered by TCRbeta repertoire sequencing. Tumors of the five patients were stage T1-T3 N0M0 with maximum diameters of roughly 4.2 to 10 cm. Hepatocellular carcinoma (four) or combined HCC and intrahepatic cholangiocarcinoma (one) was present in the five patients, who were three men and two women aged 30 to 69 years. The study combined TCRbeta repertoire sequencing, expression microarrays and whole-exome sequencing across five regions of each liver tumor, with adjacent normal tissue and blood. Study-wide findings and limitations: Because the samples were bulk and unsorted, CD4+ and CD8+ T cell repertoires could not be compared. Repertoire overlap was found to be higher between tumor regions (mean approximately 36%) than between tumor-adjacent (roughly 17%) or tumor-blood (14%) pairs, consistent with antigen-driven expansion. Only four or five patients were included in the study, and the authors note that the findings should be validated in a larger study. The top 250 clones accounted for a significantly greater share of the repertoire in tumors than in blood (p = 0.039). Only the TCR beta chain was sequenced, so true repertoire diversity is likely underestimated because unpaired alpha chains were not captured.

Using a constant-region primer and ProtoScript II reverse transcriptase, TCRbeta-specific cDNA was reverse-transcribed from about 0.45 ug total RNA. TCRbeta libraries were built with three nested multiplex PCR rounds, a slightly modified ARM-PCR procedure. Each of the first two PCR rounds ran for nine to eleven cycles and used multiplex TRBV1-TRBV30 forward primers together with a Cbeta reverse primer. Sample barcodes and Illumina adapters were added in a final 25-cycle PCR using Deep VentR polymerase. Amplicons of 200-500 bp were gel-purified with a QIAquick gel extraction kit before sequencing. An Illumina HiSeq 2500 was used to sequence the TCRbeta amplicons with 250-bp paired-end reads. Turning to the authors' computational methods: Quality trimming of reads was performed with Trimmomatic v0.33, and paired reads were merged with FLASH v1.2.11 so that full CDR3 sequences could be recovered. MiGEC v1.2.1b assigned V, D and J germline segments to the rearranged TCRbeta sequences. Clonotype statistics, along with Shannon-Wiener diversity indices, were calculated using VDJtools v1.0.0. Except for diversity analysis, only each sample's 250 most abundant clonotypes were used in subsequent analyses to reduce sampling bias. TCRdb trimmed the raw reads at Q25, called clones with MiXCR and kept productive beta chains. Entries are consolidated by CDR3 protein sequence, retaining the most common genes and DNA. V and J calls and clone size were set by TCRdb, not the authors. Recorded for this sample are approximately 330,000 distinct CDR3 sequences; approximately 65% of them occurred a single time. 5.5% to 8% of the sample is held by the ten biggest clonotypes.

A remark on this clonotype: It lacks a known antigen. A junction boundary mismatches the germline segment, possibly from a read error.

The germline V gene (reference sequence) gives CDR1 as SEHNR and CDR2 as FQNEAQ. The CDR3 runs 17 amino acids, cysteine and phenylalanine included. Left in the record is the CDR3 DNA by itself, 51 bases read in frame from the first base. Blood RNA was extracted from unsorted whole blood with TRIzol reagent; germline DNA came from the DNeasy Blood & Tissue kit. At the time of sampling, the patients had chronic HBV infection and had not received any treatment. Before surgery, about 4 milliliters of peripheral blood were collected into K2EDTA tubes. The chain was built from TRBV7-9 and TRBJ2-6; the D gene is perhaps TRBD1, from 6 matching bases. This receptor was taken from a man aged 35 to 55 with primary liver carcinoma and hepatitis B virus infection. The sample was peripheral blood. The CDR3 here reads CVSSLGRAGAGANVLTF. The nucleotides read TGTGTCAGCAGCTTAGGAAGGGCAGGGGCTGGGGCCAACGTCCTGACTTTC.